The rows below give T cell receptor beta chains drawn from one sample of a study of blood T cells in healthy people across ages. TCRdb processed the 5' RACE reads anew with MiXCR; each CDR3 protein has one entry. The sample shows fewer than 1,000,000 distinct CDR3 sequences, about half of them seen only once. Sequenced: blood. These receptor sequences come from a man older than 75 in good health. CDR3s include the opening cysteine and the closing phenylalanine or tryptophan. Each record gives: J gene, V gene, D gene, clone size, CDR3 protein, CDR3 DNA. The D gene is left open where the match is weak. The size entry is marked missing in some rows and otherwise reads once, few, many or a size class.

TRBJ2-7 TRBV28 TRBD2 few CASIRRGTSGSEQYF TGTGCCAGCATCCGGAGGGGGACTAGCGGGAGCGAGCAGTACTTC
TRBJ2-5 TRBV3-1 TRBD2 many CASSQDRLLAALYQETQYF TGTGCCAGCAGCCAAGATCGTTTACTAGCGGCCCTGTACCAAGAGACCCAGTACTTC
TRBJ2-5 TRBV27 - few CASARYQGEVGETQYF TGTGCCAGCGCCCGATACCAAGGGGAGGTCGGGGAGACCCAGTACTTC
TRBJ1-5 TRBV20-1 - - CSATHGQYNQPQHF TGCAGTGCTACGCACGGGCAGTACAATCAGCCCCAGCATTTT
TRBJ2-4 TRBV20-1 - few CSASTGFKNIQYF TGCAGTGCTTCTACAGGGTTCAAAAACATTCAGTACTTC
TRBJ2-7 TRBV4-2 TRBD1 medium-sized CASSQGTGQGSYEQYF TGTGCCAGCAGCCAAGGGACGGGACAGGGTTCCTACGAGCAGTACTTC
TRBJ1-5 TRBV6-6 - - CASSYSTAPNQPQHF TGTGCCAGCAGTTACTCGACAGCCCCCAATCAGCCCCAGCATTTT
TRBJ2-7 TRBV29-1 - many CSVGLEQQYF TGCAGCGTCGGGCTGGAACAGCAGTACTTC
TRBJ1-2 TRBV28 - once CASRTHAGDNYGYTF TGTGCCAGCAGAACCCATGCAGGGGACAACTATGGCTACACCTTC
TRBJ2-3 TRBV20-1 TRBD1 few CSGNHRGRSDTQYF TGCAGTGGTAACCACAGGGGACGGTCAGATACGCAGTATTTT
TRBJ2-1 TRBV5-1 - few CASRLRHTLSSYNEQFF TGCGCCAGCAGGCTTCGACACACTCTAAGCTCCTACAATGAGCAGTTCTTC
TRBJ1-5 TRBV10-3 - - CAISESRLGTDAQPQHF TGTGCCATCAGTGAGTCGAGGCTTGGGACGGACGCCCAGCCCCAGCATTTT
TRBJ2-3 TRBV20-1 TRBD2 once CSAGGGLAGEDTQYF TGCAGTGCTGGGGGAGGACTAGCGGGAGAGGATACGCAGTATTTT
TRBJ2-5 TRBV20-1 TRBD1 - CSAVTGGGETQYF TGCAGTGCTGTGACAGGGGGTGGGGAGACCCAGTACTTC
TRBJ1-5 TRBV20-1 TRBD1 few CSATGQELYAQHF TGCAGTGCTACCGGACAGGAGCTTTATGCTCAGCATTTT
TRBJ1-2 TRBV7-9 TRBD1 few CASSLTGEDGYTF TGTGCCAGCAGCTTAACAGGGGAAGATGGCTACACCTTC
TRBJ2-3 TRBV7-3 - many CASSLNGMSTDTQYF TGTGCCAGCAGCTTAAACGGGATGAGCACAGATACGCAGTATTTT
TRBJ1-2 TRBV5-1 - - CASKGEPRAYGYTF TGCGCCAGCAAGGGTGAGCCTAGGGCCTATGGCTACACCTTC
TRBJ1-1 TRBV29-1 TRBD1 few CSVDRGQNTEAFF TGCAGCGTCGACAGGGGCCAGAACACTGAAGCTTTCTTT
TRBJ2-1 TRBV10-3 - - CAISESSRGRSNEQFF TGTGCCATCAGTGAGTCCTCTCGAGGACGTTCCAATGAGCAGTTCTTC
TRBJ2-7 TRBV21-1 - - CASSLKYPQGQNDYEQYF TGTGCCAGCAGCCTAAAGTACCCCCAGGGGCAAAATGACTACGAGCAGTACTTC
TRBJ1-2 TRBV5-1 TRBD1 few CASSRPMDRDDYGYTF TGCGCCAGCAGCCGCCCCATGGACAGGGACGACTATGGCTACACCTTC
TRBJ2-7 TRBV20-1 - few CSARDPSRGEQYF TGCAGTGCTAGGGACCCCTCACGGGGAGAGCAGTACTTC
TRBJ2-1 TRBV7-8 TRBD2 - CASSIGSGTSGLWFF TGTGCCAGCAGCATAGGTTCTGGGACTAGCGGGTTGTGGTTCTTC
TRBJ2-5 TRBV6-1 TRBD1 - CASSVRGQTYQETQYF TGTGCCAGCAGTGTCCGGGGACAGACGTACCAAGAGACCCAGTACTTC
TRBJ2-7 TRBV7-9 - few CASSELQGRSEQYF TGTGCCAGCAGCGAGTTGCAGGGGCGCAGCGAGCAGTACTTC
TRBJ1-5 TRBV20-1 - few CSAPNEQARDSNQPQHF TGCAGTGCCCCAAACGAGCAGGCCAGGGATAGCAATCAGCCCCAGCATTTT
TRBJ2-3 TRBV5-1 - - CASSKAIPSTDTQYF TGCGCCAGCAGCAAGGCGATCCCTAGCACAGATACGCAGTATTTT
TRBJ2-7 TRBV5-1 - few CASGKDPGAYEQYF TGCGCCAGCGGAAAAGACCCCGGGGCCTACGAGCAGTACTTC
TRBJ2-3 TRBV3-1 TRBD1 - CASSPRTGGFADTQYF TGTGCCAGCAGCCCTCGGACAGGGGGCTTCGCAGATACGCAGTATTTT
TRBJ1-2 TRBV7-9 - few CASSMNRDGYTF TGTGCCAGCAGCATGAACAGGGACGGCTACACCTTC
TRBJ1-1 TRBV12-3/TRBV12-4 TRBD1 - CASSQRDRGNTEAFF TGTGCCAGCAGTCAACGGGACAGGGGGAACACTGAAGCTTTCTTT
TRBJ2-1 TRBV4-2 TRBD2 - CASSPGLARTPYYEQFF TGTGCCAGCAGCCCCGGACTAGCGCGAACGCCCTACTATGAGCAGTTCTTC
TRBJ2-1 TRBV7-3 TRBD2 many CASSTSGTTISYNEQFF TGTGCCAGCAGCACCTCCGGGACTACCATCTCCTACAATGAGCAGTTCTTC